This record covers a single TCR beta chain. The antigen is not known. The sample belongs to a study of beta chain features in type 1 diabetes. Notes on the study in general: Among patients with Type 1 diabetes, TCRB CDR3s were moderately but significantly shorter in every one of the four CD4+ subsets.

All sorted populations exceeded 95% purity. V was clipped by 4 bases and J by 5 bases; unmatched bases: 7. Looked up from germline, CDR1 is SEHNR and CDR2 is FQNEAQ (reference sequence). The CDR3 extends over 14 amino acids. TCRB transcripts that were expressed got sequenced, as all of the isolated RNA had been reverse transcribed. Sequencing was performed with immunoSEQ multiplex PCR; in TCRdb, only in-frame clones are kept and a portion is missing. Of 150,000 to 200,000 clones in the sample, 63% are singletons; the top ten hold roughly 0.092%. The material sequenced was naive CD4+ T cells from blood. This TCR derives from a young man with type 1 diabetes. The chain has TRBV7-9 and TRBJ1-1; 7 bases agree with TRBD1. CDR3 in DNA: TGTGCCAGCAGCTCCTTCCGACAGGGTACTGAAGCTTTCTTT. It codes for CASSSFRQGTEAFF.